A single sample is the source of the 21 T cell receptor beta chains below, sequenced in a study of T cells expressing NK-cell markers. One entry per CDR3 protein, without DNA, is what TCRdb gives after re-calling the 5' RACE reads. This sample contains about 260,000 distinct CDR3 sequences. Sequenced input: blood T cells: a sorted CD56 or NKG2C T cell subset, CD4+ or CD8+ T cells, or bulk PBMC T cells (not recorded which). The receptors were gathered from a man aged 18-30 years in good health.

V gene TRBV20-1 combines with J gene TRBJ1-5; TCRdb designates TRBD1, a call that cannot be tested without DNA. The CDR3 is 12 residues long. Germline CDR1 reads DFQATT; CDR2 reads SNEGSKA (reference sequence). This chain's CDR3 is CSAGDGDQPQHF.

This rearrangement joins TRBV12-3 or TRBV12-4 to TRBJ2-7; the TCRdb call, TRBD2, lacks DNA for checking. The CDR3 length is 14 residues. CDR3 sequence reads: CASSPAIPGHEQYF.

The chain is built from TRBV15 and TRBJ2-1; TCRdb lists TRBD2, though no DNA is available to test this call. Germline CDR1 and CDR2: LNHNV and YYDKDF (reference sequence). This CDR3 is 18 amino acids long. CDR3: CATSRGAKASGSGNEQFF.

The chain uses TRBV20-1 and TRBJ2-5; TCRdb's D gene call, TRBD1, goes unchecked for lack of DNA. Germline CDR1 is DFQATT and CDR2 is SNEGSKA (reference sequence). The CDR3 is 15 amino acids. CDR3 sequence: CSAIRPGQLRETQYF.

The V call is TRBV5-6, the J call TRBJ2-2. The CDR3 length is 14 residues. The V gene's germline CDR1 is SGHDT and CDR2 YYEEEE. CDR3 loop: CASSSRLRTGELFF.

The chain is built from TRBV4-3 and TRBJ2-2; TCRdb calls TRBD1, which cannot be checked without DNA. Germline V gives CDR1 LGHNA, CDR2 YSLEER. The CDR3 contains 16 residues. The CDR3 is CASSQDRGLGTGELFF.

The gene calls are TRBV12-3 or TRBV12-4 and TRBJ2-1; TCRdb indicates TRBD2, and absent DNA this call remains unverified. This CDR3 has 15 residues. CDR3: CASRLGLHSYNEQFF.

The chain combines TRBV24-1 with TRBJ2-3. This CDR3 spans 12 amino acids. Germline CDR1 reads KGHDR; CDR2 reads SFDVKD. CDR3 loop: CATSDFGDTQYF.

CDR3: CAISLGQGYYEQYF. The V and J genes are TRBV10-3 and TRBJ2-7. The CDR3 has 14 residues. The germline gives CDR1 ENHRY, CDR2 SYGVKD.

The CDR3: CSARRTQAAGYNEQFF. This chain uses TRBV20-1 with TRBJ2-1; the D call from TCRdb, TRBD2, cannot be confirmed without DNA. Germline-derived CDR1 and CDR2 are DFQATT and SNEGSKA (reference sequence). CDR3 length: 16 amino acids.

The chain joins TRBV12-3 or TRBV12-4 to TRBJ2-5; TCRdb's D call of TRBD1 is untestable without DNA. This CDR3 has 14 amino acids. CDR3 protein: CASSMGQSKETQYF.

The chain is built from TRBV6-1 and TRBJ2-5; the D call from TCRdb, TRBD2, cannot be confirmed without DNA. The CDR3 runs 13 residues. CDR1 and CDR2 (germline): MNHNS, SASEGT. CDR3 amino acids: CASKDYQQETQYF.

This chain links TRBV30 with TRBJ1-6; the D call from TCRdb, TRBD1, cannot be confirmed without DNA. Germline V CDR1 and CDR2: GTSNPN, SVGIG (reference sequence). The CDR3 covers 17 residues. The CDR3: CAWSVNLGQRRGSPLHF. Drawing the rest from reference TRBV30 and TRBJ1-6, the complete variable domain is SQTIHQWPATLVQPVGSPLSLECTVEGTSNPNLYWYRQAAGRGLQLLFYSVGIGQISSEVPQNLSASRPQDRQFILSSKKLLLSDSGFYLCAWSVNLGQRRGSPLHFGNGTRLTVT.

The rearrangement uses TRBV7-9 and TRBJ1-6. The germline V gene has CDR1 SEHNR and CDR2 FQNEAQ (reference sequence). This CDR3 spans 17 amino acids. The CDR3 reads CASSLREISSYNSPLHF.

The chain is built from TRBV5-5 and TRBJ2-5; the TRBD1 assignment by TCRdb is unverifiable without DNA. This CDR3 is 14 amino acids long. CDR1 and CDR2 (germline): SGHKS, YYEKEE (reference sequence). CDR3: CASSQRGAGETQYF.

The chain links TRBV10-3 to TRBJ2-2; TCRdb proposes TRBD1, but this gene call is untestable without DNA. From germline, CDR1 is ENHRY and CDR2 SYGVKD. This CDR3 has 14 amino acids. The CDR3 is CAISGTASTGELFF.

The chain uses TRBV12-3 or TRBV12-4 and TRBJ2-1. The CDR3 consists of 14 residues. CDR3 loop: CASSLEVAPDARFF.

This chain uses TRBV6-1 with TRBJ2-1; TCRdb proposes TRBD2, but this gene call is untestable without DNA. The CDR3 is made up of 15 amino acids. Germline assignment: CDR1 MNHNS and CDR2 SASEGT. CDR3 loop: CAIGLAGVGWNEQFF.

This sequence joins TRBV6-1 and TRBJ1-5. CDR1 is MNHNS, CDR2 SASEGT, per germline. There are 14 residues in the CDR3. This CDR3 reads CAPPPGPSWQPQHF.

The chain carries TRBV12-3 or TRBV12-4 and TRBJ1-5; no DNA is available, so the TRBD1 call from TCRdb remains unchecked. The CDR3 loop spans 17 amino acids. The CDR3 spells CASRYEQGARGNQPQHF.

The rearrangement links TRBV10-3 to TRBJ2-1; TCRdb calls TRBD2, which cannot be checked without DNA. Germline V lookup: CDR1 ENHRY, CDR2 SYGVKD. The CDR3 runs 17 residues. The chain's CDR3 is CASRGLAETSSYNEQFF.